This record concerns one TCR beta chain sequence. This clonotype was counted only a few times. The antigen it recognizes is unknown. Per-nucleotide qualities are absent, and no much larger clonotype sits a single base away. This sample was included in a study of naive and memory T cell subsets (dated by TCRdb to the late 2010s). Looking at the study overall: The study applied an open-source, UMI-based TCR alpha and beta sequencing pipeline to sorted naive and memory peripheral blood T cell subsets. IgG serology results and the functional CMV T cell responses were in complete agreement. RNA was DNase-treated and reverse transcribed with TCR constant-region primers, mostly using SuperScript III. Overall results and qualifications from the work: TCR abundance followed a power law whose exponent differed between naive and memory subsets but was consistent across the three individuals. No ground truth was available to validate the repertoire findings for the naive and memory subsets. RNA-based TCR counts may be affected by expression changes linked to T cell activation and differentiation. In both CD4 and CD8 cells, going from naive through CM, EM and EMRA, the Gini index went up while Shannon and inverse Simpson diversity went down. Once error correction was done, more than 90% of naive TCR sequences showed up just once, which made the naive abundance distributions much steeper than those of the memory subsets. Single alpha or beta chain sequences, rather than paired alpha/beta receptors, were used to define clonotypes.

From the second PCR step onward, the TCR alpha chain libraries and the TCR beta chain libraries were amplified separately. CMV status of each donor was established by measuring IFNgamma production from CD4+ T cells after fresh PBMCs were stimulated overnight with CMV viral lysate. CD4 T cells were positively selected with Miltenyi beads, followed by positive selection of CD8 T cells from the CD4-negative fraction. Cells stained for CD3, CD4, CD8, CD45RA, CD27 and a live/dead dye were sorted on a BD Aria II into four subsets by CD45RA and CD27. Blood was obtained from a few healthy volunteers, and the blood from each volunteer was fractionated into CD4 and CD8 T cells and subsequently into four differentiation subsets. Roughly 0.12 L of peripheral blood was taken from each donor, and PBMC were separated by density-gradient centrifugation on Ficoll-Paque PLUS. Sorted cells were lysed in RLT buffer, and RNA was extracted with a Qiagen RNeasy kit and stored at -80°C.

The method behind the library was UMI-ligation and nested PCR. An equimolar mix of two oligonucleotides covering both TRBC1 and TRBC2 was used as the beta constant-region primer. The ligated cDNA went through four rounds of PCR with nested alpha and beta constant-region primers together with the SP2 primer. T4 RNA ligase 1 ligated a single-stranded oligonucleotide carrying the SP2 primer and a 12-nucleotide UMI to the cDNA 3' end. The ligation reaction was incubated at 16°C for roughly 18-24 hours. PCR2 was typically performed as a SYBR Green qPCR and was stopped at a predetermined threshold so that over-amplification was prevented. Agencourt AMPure XP magnetic beads were used for all purifications after the first. Library quantification was done by Qubit, followed by a TapeStation check on which the main peak was expected at around 650 bp. Pooled libraries were sequenced on an Illumina MiSeq with v2 2x251 paired-end kits, typically giving roughly 0.9-2.1 million reads per sample. Libraries were pooled at 4 nM per sample, and 5-7% PhiX was added to improve cluster recognition. The study's processing was this. FASTQ reads processed by Demultiplexor were assigned V and J genes by Decombinator through tag matching that tolerated a single base-pair mismatch. By using UMIs, Collapsinator corrected both sequencing errors and the frequency errors caused by PCR heterogeneity. CDR3Translator translated TCRs and extracted CDR3s from the conserved cysteine to the FGXG phenylalanine, flagging non-productive sequences. Gini, Shannon entropy and inverse Simpson indices were computed after subsampling the repertoires to the same number of UMI-defined TCRs. Within the linear range, a power law was fitted to clonotype abundance distributions using maximum likelihood. Similar UMI counts, unique TCR numbers and clonal distributions were obtained with the pipeline and with MIGEC on one naive CD8 sample. A set of some 7,000 CMV-associated CDR3 sequences, compiled from VDJdb and a published dataset, was used to search the repertoires. TCRdb passed the public sequencing reads through fastp at Q25 and MiXCR, retaining productive beta sequences. Every entry covers one CDR3 protein and lists the most common genes and DNA from its rows. The V and J calls follow TCRdb's processing rather than the paper's. The sample table holds 95,000 to 150,000 distinct CDR3 sequences, of which approximately 37% were seen once. The ten largest clonotypes hold 0.9% of the sample.

The germline V gene gives CDR1 as MDHEN and CDR2 as SYDVKM. Trimming takes 2 bases from V and 1 base from J, and the germline ends sit 8 bases apart. Reading from cysteine to phenylalanine, the CDR3 counts 14 amino acids. Only the CDR3 DNA stays, 42 bases, in frame from base 1. This receptor was identified in a human donor in good health. Material for sequencing was central memory CD4+ T cells from blood. The cell subset or site label, as the study defines it: central memory, CD45RA- CD27+. The sequence joins TRBV28 to TRBJ1-1; TRBD1 is a weak D gene call, 5 bases matching. Here is the DNA: TGTGCCAGCAGTTTACAAGACAGGAACACTGAAGCTTTCTTT. It encodes CASSLQDRNTEAFF.